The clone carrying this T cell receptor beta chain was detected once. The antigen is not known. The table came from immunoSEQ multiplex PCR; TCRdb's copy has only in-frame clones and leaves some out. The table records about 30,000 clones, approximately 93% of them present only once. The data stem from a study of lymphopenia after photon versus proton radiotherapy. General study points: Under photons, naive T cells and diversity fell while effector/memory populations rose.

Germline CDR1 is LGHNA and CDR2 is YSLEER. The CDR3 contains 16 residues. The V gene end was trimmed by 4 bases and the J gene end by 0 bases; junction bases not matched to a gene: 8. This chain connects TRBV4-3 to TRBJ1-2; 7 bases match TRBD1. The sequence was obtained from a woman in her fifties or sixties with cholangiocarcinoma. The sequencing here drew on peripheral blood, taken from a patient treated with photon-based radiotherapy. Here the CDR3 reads CASSRRGAASNYGYTF. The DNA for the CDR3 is TGCGCCAGCAGCCGCAGGGGGGCCGCCTCTAACTATGGCTACACCTTC.